This TCR beta chain derives from a study of CD8 T cells in ankylosing spondylitis. Study-wide results and caveats: As reported, disease-linked clones showed significant enrichment in matched ankylosing spondylitis synovial fluid. Characteristic of ankylosing spondylitis blood, it appeared, was a TCR beta motif comprising about eight highly homologous variants. Some motif variants were previously reported in reactive arthritis synovial fluid and blood.

Note on this clonotype: Its antigen remains unknown.

CDR3 length: 13 residues. With 4 bases removed from V and 6 bases from J, the gap between germline ends came to 15 bases. Germline V gene sequence: CDR1 SQVTM, CDR2 ANQGSEA. By quantitative 5'-RACE with molecular barcodes, the TCR beta libraries were made. TCRdb analysed the 5' RACE reads with MiXCR anew, one entry per CDR3 protein. Among more than 650,000 distinct CDR3 sequences listed, 10% to 15% were seen once. Material for sequencing was blood, either unsorted or a sorted T cell fraction (not recorded which). The receptor was isolated from a male donor with ankylosing spondylitis. V gene TRBV29-1 combines with J gene TRBJ1-2, with a tentative D call TRBD1 (6 bases). CDR3 loop: CSVARGDKDGYTF. CDR3 nucleotide sequence: TGCAGCGTTGCAAGGGGGGACAAGGATGGCTACACCTTC.